The rows below give T cell receptor beta chains drawn from one sample of a study of T cells in Graves' hyperthyroidism and ophthalmopathy. MiXCR was run by TCRdb on the multiplex PCR reads, yielding one entry per CDR3 protein. The table lists 650,000 to 700,000 distinct CDR3 sequences, approximately 15% of them singletons, with around 16% in the top ten. What was sequenced was blood. The receptors originated from a man aged 50-60 years with Graves' hyperthyroidism. CDR3s include the opening cysteine and the closing phenylalanine or tryptophan. The order of the fields is J gene, clone size, D gene, CDR3 length, V gene, CDR3 DNA, CDR3 protein. The D gene is left open where the match is weak. For some rows the clone size is stated as once, few or many, or as a class when expanded; others skip it.

j_gene: TRBJ1-1
abundance: many
d_gene: TRBD1
len: 15
v_gene: TRBV19
CDR3nt: TGTGCCAGTATCGAGGACAGGGCTAGGAACACTGAAGCTTTCTTT
CDR3aa: CASIEDRARNTEAFF

j_gene: TRBJ2-1
abundance: -
d_gene: TRBD2
len: 15
v_gene: TRBV12-3/TRBV12-4
CDR3nt: TGTGCCAGCATGGGGACTAGCGGAGAGTCCAATGAGCAGTTCTTC
CDR3aa: CASMGTSGESNEQFF

j_gene: TRBJ2-3
abundance: few
d_gene: TRBD2
len: 20
v_gene: TRBV9
CDR3nt: TGTGCCAGCAGCGTAAGCCCTCGGGGGGTGTTCCCTTTGGGCACAGATACGCAGTATTTT
CDR3aa: CASSVSPRGVFPLGTDTQYF

j_gene: TRBJ2-1
abundance: many
d_gene: -
len: 15
v_gene: TRBV19
CDR3nt: TGTGCCAGTAGAGTGAGCGGCAGCGCCTACAATGAGCAGTTCTTC
CDR3aa: CASRVSGSAYNEQFF

j_gene: TRBJ2-7
abundance: -
d_gene: -
len: 15
v_gene: TRBV11-2
CDR3nt: TGTGCCAGCAGCTTAGCTGGAGTTCGGGGCTACGAGCAGTACTTC
CDR3aa: CASSLAGVRGYEQYF

j_gene: TRBJ2-7
abundance: few
d_gene: -
len: 12
v_gene: TRBV15
CDR3nt: TGTGCCACCAGCGATAGCCATTACGAGCAGTACTTC
CDR3aa: CATSDSHYEQYF

j_gene: TRBJ1-5
abundance: few
d_gene: -
len: 13
v_gene: TRBV30
CDR3nt: TGTGCCTGGAGAATCGGGACACTCGGGCCCCAGCATTTT
CDR3aa: CAWRIGTLGPQHF

j_gene: TRBJ1-6
abundance: many
d_gene: -
len: 15
v_gene: TRBV28
CDR3nt: TGTGCCAGCAGTTTAACGGGTTCCTATAATTCACCCCTCCACTTT
CDR3aa: CASSLTGSYNSPLHF

j_gene: TRBJ2-1
abundance: many
d_gene: TRBD2
len: 16
v_gene: TRBV28
CDR3nt: TGTGCCAGCACCAATTTAGCGGGAGGGGGATACAATGAGCAGTTCTTC
CDR3aa: CASTNLAGGGYNEQFF

j_gene: TRBJ2-3
abundance: many
d_gene: -
len: 14
v_gene: TRBV28
CDR3nt: TGTGCCAGCAGTTCTTCTGGGTTCACAGATACGCAGTATTTT
CDR3aa: CASSSSGFTDTQYF

j_gene: TRBJ2-1
abundance: many
d_gene: -
len: 15
v_gene: TRBV7-9
CDR3nt: TGTGCCAGCAATCAACTCGGGACGCTGCACAATGAGCAGTTCTTC
CDR3aa: CASNQLGTLHNEQFF

j_gene: TRBJ2-7
abundance: -
d_gene: TRBD2
len: 15
v_gene: TRBV28
CDR3nt: TGTGCCAGCAACGGTCCCCGACTAGCTTCCTACGAGCAGTACTTC
CDR3aa: CASNGPRLASYEQYF

j_gene: TRBJ2-2
abundance: -
d_gene: -
len: 16
v_gene: TRBV7-2
CDR3nt: TGTGCCAGCAGCTTGGGGGGACAAGCGAACACCGGGGAGCTGTTTTTT
CDR3aa: CASSLGGQANTGELFF

j_gene: TRBJ2-7
abundance: -
d_gene: TRBD2
len: 17
v_gene: TRBV20-1
CDR3nt: TGCAGTGCTAGAGATTGGTCTAGGGGCGGGAGCTCCTACGAGCAGTACTTC
CDR3aa: CSARDWSRGGSSYEQYF

j_gene: TRBJ2-7
abundance: -
d_gene: -
len: 10
v_gene: TRBV29-1
CDR3nt: TGCAGCGTTGAAGAGGGGAGGCAGTACTTC
CDR3aa: CSVEEGRQYF

j_gene: TRBJ1-3
abundance: -
d_gene: -
len: 15
v_gene: TRBV9
CDR3nt: TGTGCCAGCAGCGTAGGCAGCCTCTCTGGAAACACCATATATTTT
CDR3aa: CASSVGSLSGNTIYF

j_gene: TRBJ1-2
abundance: -
d_gene: -
len: 13
v_gene: TRBV24-1
CDR3nt: TGTGCCACCAGTCTCAGCCAGTACTATGGCTACACCTTC
CDR3aa: CATSLSQYYGYTF

j_gene: TRBJ1-2
abundance: many
d_gene: -
len: 12
v_gene: TRBV12-3/TRBV12-4
CDR3nt: TGTGCCAGCAGTTTACGGAACTATGGCTACACCTTC
CDR3aa: CASSLRNYGYTF

j_gene: TRBJ1-1
abundance: -
d_gene: TRBD1
len: 14
v_gene: TRBV28
CDR3nt: TGTACCAGCAGTCCTGACAGGGGGAACACTGAAGCTTTCTTT
CDR3aa: CTSSPDRGNTEAFF

j_gene: TRBJ2-5
abundance: -
d_gene: -
len: 14
v_gene: TRBV5-1
CDR3nt: TGCGCCAGCAGGCGGTCGTCTGACCAAGAGACCCAGTACTTC
CDR3aa: CASRRSSDQETQYF

j_gene: TRBJ2-7
abundance: many
d_gene: TRBD2
len: 14
v_gene: TRBV6-1
CDR3nt: TGTGCCAGCAGTGACCTTTGGGAGGGCTACGAGCAGTACTTC
CDR3aa: CASSDLWEGYEQYF

j_gene: TRBJ1-1
abundance: few
d_gene: -
len: 13
v_gene: TRBV25-1
CDR3nt: TGTGCCAGCAGTGTGGCCGGTACCACTGAAGCTTTCTTT
CDR3aa: CASSVAGTTEAFF

j_gene: TRBJ2-3
abundance: few
d_gene: -
len: 14
v_gene: TRBV9
CDR3nt: TGTGCCAGCAGCGTAGTCGGAGCTACAGATACGCAGTATTTT
CDR3aa: CASSVVGATDTQYF

j_gene: TRBJ2-3
abundance: -
d_gene: TRBD2
len: 18
v_gene: TRBV2
CDR3nt: TGTGCCAGCAGTGAAGCACGGCTAGCGGGGACTAGCACAGATACGCAGTATTTT
CDR3aa: CASSEARLAGTSTDTQYF

j_gene: TRBJ2-1
abundance: many
d_gene: -
len: 14
v_gene: TRBV28
CDR3nt: TGTGCCAGCAGGGAGCCGAGCTCCTACAATGAGCAGTTCTTC
CDR3aa: CASREPSSYNEQFF

j_gene: TRBJ2-7
abundance: many
d_gene: -
len: 13
v_gene: TRBV12-3/TRBV12-4
CDR3nt: TGTGCCAGCAGTCGGGACTCCCAGGGGGAGCAGTACTTC
CDR3aa: CASSRDSQGEQYF

j_gene: TRBJ2-7
abundance: many
d_gene: -
len: 13
v_gene: TRBV28
CDR3nt: TGTGCCAGCAGTTCCGGGGCCCACTACGAGCAGTACTTC
CDR3aa: CASSSGAHYEQYF

j_gene: TRBJ2-7
abundance: -
d_gene: -
len: 16
v_gene: TRBV4-3
CDR3nt: TGCGCCAGCAGCCAAGCTAGGCAGGGGCAGTACTACGAGCAGTACTTC
CDR3aa: CASSQARQGQYYEQYF

j_gene: TRBJ2-2
abundance: -
d_gene: -
len: 16
v_gene: TRBV7-9
CDR3nt: TGTGCCAGCAGTTCAATGCAGGGGATAAACACCGGGGAGCTGTTTTTT
CDR3aa: CASSSMQGINTGELFF

j_gene: TRBJ2-3
abundance: -
d_gene: TRBD1
len: 13
v_gene: TRBV28
CDR3nt: TGTGCCGCGACAGGGTCTCGATTTGATACGCAGTATTTT
CDR3aa: CAATGSRFDTQYF

j_gene: TRBJ2-1
abundance: many
d_gene: -
len: 12
v_gene: TRBV30
CDR3nt: TGTGCCTGGAGTGCCCTCTACAATGAGCAGTTCTTC
CDR3aa: CAWSALYNEQFF

j_gene: TRBJ1-1
abundance: -
d_gene: -
len: 14
v_gene: TRBV19
CDR3nt: TGTGCCAGTACATGGGGGGCTGGGAACACTGAAGCTTTCTTT
CDR3aa: CASTWGAGNTEAFF

j_gene: TRBJ2-3
abundance: many
d_gene: TRBD1
len: 14
v_gene: TRBV5-1
CDR3nt: TGTGCCAGCAGTTCGACAGGGGGCGCAGATACGCAGTATTTT
CDR3aa: CASSSTGGADTQYF

j_gene: TRBJ2-1
abundance: -
d_gene: TRBD2
len: 16
v_gene: TRBV25-1
CDR3nt: TGTGCCAGCAAGGCCAGCGGGGGGGCCTCCTACAATGAGCAGTTCTTC
CDR3aa: CASKASGGASYNEQFF

j_gene: TRBJ1-1
abundance: many
d_gene: -
len: 14
v_gene: TRBV6-1
CDR3nt: TGTGCCAGCAGTGAACTAGCCAAAAACACTGAAGCTTTCTTT
CDR3aa: CASSELAKNTEAFF

j_gene: TRBJ2-3
abundance: many
d_gene: TRBD2
len: 15
v_gene: TRBV7-2
CDR3nt: TGTGCCAGCAGCGGGGGAGCGGGAGGCACAGATACGCAGTATTTT
CDR3aa: CASSGGAGGTDTQYF

j_gene: TRBJ2-7
abundance: many
d_gene: -
len: 15
v_gene: TRBV27
CDR3nt: TGTGCCAGCAGTCCTCAGGGGTTGCTCTCCTACGAGCAGTACTTC
CDR3aa: CASSPQGLLSYEQYF

j_gene: TRBJ2-7
abundance: few
d_gene: -
len: 13
v_gene: TRBV30
CDR3nt: TGTGCCTTCACTAAAACAACGACCTACGAGCAGTACTTC
CDR3aa: CAFTKTTTYEQYF

j_gene: TRBJ2-1
abundance: -
d_gene: -
len: 16
v_gene: TRBV6-1
CDR3nt: TGTGCCAGCAGTGAATCGGTGGGTTCCTCCTACAATGAGCAGTTCTTC
CDR3aa: CASSESVGSSYNEQFF

j_gene: TRBJ2-7
abundance: -
d_gene: -
len: 14
v_gene: TRBV27
CDR3nt: TGTGCCAGCAGTTCCATCAGGGGACTCCACGAGCAGTACTTC
CDR3aa: CASSSIRGLHEQYF

j_gene: TRBJ2-7
abundance: -
d_gene: TRBD1
len: 15
v_gene: TRBV28
CDR3nt: TGTGCCAGCAGCCGGACAGGGGCAAAGGAGGACGAGCAGTACTTC
CDR3aa: CASSRTGAKEDEQYF

j_gene: TRBJ2-7
abundance: -
d_gene: -
len: 16
v_gene: TRBV11-3
CDR3nt: TGCGCCAGCAGCCAAGATGGGGGATTGAGGGGGGCCGAGCAGTACTTC
CDR3aa: CASSQDGGLRGAEQYF

j_gene: TRBJ1-1
abundance: many
d_gene: -
len: 14
v_gene: TRBV2
CDR3nt: TGTGCCAGCAGTGAATTTGGGGGCAGCACTGAAGCTTTCTTT
CDR3aa: CASSEFGGSTEAFF

j_gene: TRBJ2-7
abundance: many
d_gene: TRBD2
len: 16
v_gene: TRBV28
CDR3nt: TGTGCCAGCAGCCCAGGGACTAGCGGGAGTCTCAACGAGCAGTACTTC
CDR3aa: CASSPGTSGSLNEQYF